The clone carrying this T cell receptor beta chain was counted many times. These data are taken from a study of early T cells in non-severe SARS-CoV-2 infection. Looking at the study overall: It was bulk RNA from unsorted whole blood that was sequenced, and the chains were unpaired.

Molecules of cDNA were individually given unique molecular identifiers that were attached to them. Each CDR3 protein is one row after TCRdb ran MiXCR on the 5' RACE reads. There are under 30,000 distinct CDR3 sequences in the sample; roughly 4.2% occur only once, and about a sixth lies in the top ten. This CDR3 contains 10 residues. The germline V and J ends were trimmed by 5 bases and 11 bases, with 9 bases remaining between them. Material for sequencing was whole blood. The source of this sequence is an adult who was a healthcare worker with PCR-confirmed SARS-CoV-2 infection or an uninfected control (not recorded which). The chain has TRBV12-3 or TRBV12-4 and TRBJ1-1; D call uncertain. CDR3 nucleotides: TGTGCCAGCAGTACTAACGGGGCTTTCTTT. Translating it yields CASSTNGAFF.